These T cell receptor beta chains were read from a single sample in a study of cytomegalovirus exposure and HLA in healthy donors. Clones were read by immunoSEQ multiplex PCR, and TCRdb kept only the in-frame ones, dropping some. The table records around 170,000 clones, over 60% of them present only once. Sequencing was performed on PBMCs. These receptors were collected from a man aged 40-49 years in good health and CMV-seronegative. Each CDR3 is given with its conserved first and last residue. A D gene is named only where the DNA matches it firmly. The listing skips clone size in some rows; elsewhere it reads once, few, many or a size class.

d_gene: TRBD2; v_gene: TRBV18; abundance: -; j_gene: TRBJ2-2; CDR3nt: TGTGCCAGCTCACCACCGTGGCTAGCGGGGGCGACCGGGGAGCTGTTTTTT; CDR3aa: CASSPPWLAGATGELFF
d_gene: -; v_gene: TRBV7-2; abundance: -; j_gene: TRBJ2-7; CDR3nt: TGTGCCAGCAGCTTGAAACAGGACTACGAGCAGTACTTC; CDR3aa: CASSLKQDYEQYF
d_gene: -; v_gene: TRBV19; abundance: -; j_gene: TRBJ2-2; CDR3nt: TGTGCCAGTAGTATAGACCGCGGACTGGCGGCCGGGGAGCTGTTTTTT; CDR3aa: CASSIDRGLAAGELFF
d_gene: -; v_gene: TRBV10-3; abundance: -; j_gene: TRBJ1-1; CDR3nt: TGTGCCATCAGTGTTGACAAGATGAACACTGAAGCTTTCTTT; CDR3aa: CAISVDKMNTEAFF
d_gene: -; v_gene: TRBV9; abundance: -; j_gene: TRBJ1-3; CDR3nt: TGTGCCAGCAGACAAGGAGTCTCTGGAAACACCATATATTTT; CDR3aa: CASRQGVSGNTIYF
d_gene: -; v_gene: TRBV5-1; abundance: once; j_gene: TRBJ2-3; CDR3nt: TGCGCCAGCAGCTTGGGAGACACCCGGAGCACAGATACGCAGTATTTT; CDR3aa: CASSLGDTRSTDTQYF
d_gene: TRBD1; v_gene: TRBV25-1; abundance: few; j_gene: TRBJ1-2; CDR3nt: TGTGCCAGCAGTGCCGGGACAGCATATGGCTACACCTTC; CDR3aa: CASSAGTAYGYTF
d_gene: -; v_gene: TRBV2; abundance: -; j_gene: TRBJ1-1; CDR3nt: TGTGCCAGCAGTACAGGAGTATCGACTGAAGCTTTCTTT; CDR3aa: CASSTGVSTEAFF
d_gene: -; v_gene: TRBV4-1; abundance: -; j_gene: TRBJ1-1; CDR3nt: TGCGCCAGCAGCCAAGAACCGAGGCGCACTGAAGCTTTCTTT; CDR3aa: CASSQEPRRTEAFF
d_gene: TRBD1; v_gene: TRBV5-1; abundance: -; j_gene: TRBJ2-5; CDR3nt: TGCGCCAGCAGCTTGGCGGTTAGACAGGGGGAGACCCAGTACTTC; CDR3aa: CASSLAVRQGETQYF
d_gene: -; v_gene: TRBV5-8; abundance: -; j_gene: TRBJ2-4; CDR3nt: TGTGCCAGCAGCTTTAGATATACGGGGGTAGCCAAAAACATTCAGTACTTC; CDR3aa: CASSFRYTGVAKNIQYF
d_gene: -; v_gene: TRBV5-1; abundance: few; j_gene: TRBJ2-3; CDR3nt: TGCGCCAGCAGCTTGGGGGGGGTAGCAGATACGCAGTATTTT; CDR3aa: CASSLGGVADTQYF
d_gene: TRBD1; v_gene: TRBV6-5; abundance: -; j_gene: TRBJ1-2; CDR3nt: TGTGCCAGCAGTTACTATTCCCCTGCAGGGGGCGGTGGCTACACCTTC; CDR3aa: CASSYYSPAGGGGYTF
d_gene: -; v_gene: TRBV5-5; abundance: -; j_gene: TRBJ1-2; CDR3nt: TGTGCCAGCAGCTTGCGGGGGGGTGCTAACTATGGCTACACCTTC; CDR3aa: CASSLRGGANYGYTF
d_gene: TRBD2; v_gene: TRBV7-2; abundance: -; j_gene: TRBJ2-3; CDR3nt: TGTGCCAGCAGCCCGATCTGGGGACCGGGGGGTACGCAGTATTTT; CDR3aa: CASSPIWGPGGTQYF
d_gene: -; v_gene: TRBV6-1; abundance: -; j_gene: TRBJ1-5; CDR3nt: TGTGCCAGTGGGACTTCCTTTGAGAGTCAGCCCCAGCATTTT; CDR3aa: CASGTSFESQPQHF
d_gene: -; v_gene: TRBV7-9; abundance: -; j_gene: TRBJ1-1; CDR3nt: TGTTCCAGCAGCAGCCCGGGAGTCACTGAAGCTTTCTTT; CDR3aa: CSSSSPGVTEAFF
d_gene: TRBD2; v_gene: TRBV4-3; abundance: -; j_gene: TRBJ2-3; CDR3nt: TGCGCCAGCTCCCTAATGCGGGAGACGGATACGCAGTATTTT; CDR3aa: CASSLMRETDTQYF
d_gene: TRBD1; v_gene: TRBV27; abundance: -; j_gene: TRBJ2-7; CDR3nt: TGTGCCAGCAGCCGCTCCGGGACAGGGCCCTACGAGCAGTACTTC; CDR3aa: CASSRSGTGPYEQYF
d_gene: TRBD1; v_gene: TRBV7-9; abundance: -; j_gene: TRBJ1-3; CDR3nt: TGTGCCAGCAGCTCTGACAGGGGCCGCGGAAACACCATATATTTT; CDR3aa: CASSSDRGRGNTIYF
d_gene: TRBD1; v_gene: TRBV7-9; abundance: -; j_gene: TRBJ1-1; CDR3nt: TGTTCCAGCAGCTTAGATGACAGGGAAATAGCTTTCTTT; CDR3aa: CSSSLDDREIAFF
d_gene: TRBD1; v_gene: TRBV15; abundance: few; j_gene: TRBJ1-4; CDR3nt: TGTGCCACCAGCAACAGGGGGGATGAAAAACTGTTTTTT; CDR3aa: CATSNRGDEKLFF
d_gene: -; v_gene: TRBV7-9; abundance: -; j_gene: TRBJ2-3; CDR3nt: TGTGCCAGCAGCTCAACGGGTTTCGGAGATACGCAGTATTTT; CDR3aa: CASSSTGFGDTQYF
d_gene: -; v_gene: TRBV19; abundance: -; j_gene: TRBJ2-1; CDR3nt: TGTGCCAGTAGTCCCTCGCTGGCGGATACCAATGAGCAGTTCTTC; CDR3aa: CASSPSLADTNEQFF
d_gene: TRBD2; v_gene: TRBV7-2; abundance: -; j_gene: TRBJ2-1; CDR3nt: TGTGCCAGCAGCTTAGATGCGGGGGGGCTCAATGAGCAGTTCTTC; CDR3aa: CASSLDAGGLNEQFF
d_gene: TRBD1; v_gene: TRBV5-1; abundance: -; j_gene: TRBJ2-1; CDR3nt: TGCGCCAGCAGCTTGGTCCGGACAGGGGGCGCGGGGAATGAGCAGTTCTTC; CDR3aa: CASSLVRTGGAGNEQFF
d_gene: TRBD2; v_gene: TRBV7-2; abundance: once; j_gene: TRBJ2-1; CDR3nt: TGTGCCAGCAGAGGGCGGGGGGAGTACAATGAGCAGTTCTTC; CDR3aa: CASRGRGEYNEQFF
d_gene: TRBD1; v_gene: TRBV27; abundance: -; j_gene: TRBJ2-1; CDR3nt: TGTGCCAGCGCCTCCGGGACAGGGAGGGATGAGCAGTTCTTC; CDR3aa: CASASGTGRDEQFF
d_gene: -; v_gene: TRBV19; abundance: -; j_gene: TRBJ1-2; CDR3nt: TGTGCCAGTAGTATATACAGCTATGGCTACACCTTC; CDR3aa: CASSIYSYGYTF
d_gene: TRBD1; v_gene: TRBV6-5; abundance: -; j_gene: TRBJ2-7; CDR3nt: TGTGCCAGCAGTTACTCGAGGGACAGGGACTACGAGCAGTACTTC; CDR3aa: CASSYSRDRDYEQYF
d_gene: -; v_gene: TRBV2; abundance: -; j_gene: TRBJ2-7; CDR3nt: TGTGCCAGCAGTGGTGGACTCGATCGCTACGAGCAGTACTTC; CDR3aa: CASSGGLDRYEQYF
d_gene: -; v_gene: TRBV18; abundance: once; j_gene: TRBJ1-1; CDR3nt: TGTGCCAGCTCCTCGCTCGGCAGGGAGGGAGCTTTCTTT; CDR3aa: CASSSLGREGAFF
d_gene: -; v_gene: TRBV6-5; abundance: -; j_gene: TRBJ2-7; CDR3nt: TGTGCCAGCAGTTACGCAGGGAGGTCATCCGAGCAGTACTTC; CDR3aa: CASSYAGRSSEQYF